Each of the 30 T cell receptor beta chains below was sequenced from the same sample in a study of OX40 agonist ivuxolimab in advanced cancers. Method: immunoSEQ multiplex PCR; TCRdb's copy keeps in-frame clones and lacks some. The data contain fewer than 55,000 clones, more than 80% of them seen just once; the ten biggest clones take up approximately 11%. Specimen: CD4+ or CD8+ T cells sorted from blood, collected in a trial of the OX40 agonist ivuxolimab. The receptors were sampled from an adult with an advanced solid tumor such as melanoma, head and neck, liver or kidney cancer.

The chain employs TRBV18 and TRBJ1-2, with unresolved D. The CDR3 consists of 15 residues. Germline CDR1 is KGHSH and CDR2 is LQKENI. Trimming stripped 4 bases from V and 0 bases from J, with 12 bases between. CDR3 nucleotides: TGTGCCAGCTCACAGTACGGGTTAGCTAACTATGGCTACACCTTC. Encoded protein: CASSQYGLANYGYTF.

V gene TRBV19 combines with J gene TRBJ2-1; TRBD2 is a possible D gene (5 bases). The CDR3 is 12 residues long. Germline CDR1 is LNHDA and CDR2 is SQIVND (reference sequence). V was clipped by 1 base and J by 13 bases, with 11 bases between them. DNA of the CDR3: TGTGCCAGTAGTATAGGTGCGGGCCAACAGTTCTTC. This codes for CASSIGAGQQFF. The whole variable domain, remainder taken from reference TRBV19 and TRBJ2-1, is DGGITQSPKYLFRKEGQNVTLSCEQNLNHDAMYWYRQDPGQGLRLIYYSQIVNDFQKGDIAEGYSVSREKKESFPLTVTSAQKNPTAFYLCASSIGAGQQFFGPGTRLTVL.

This rearrangement joins TRBV7-8 to TRBJ2-4; 7 bases align to TRBD1. This CDR3 spans 14 amino acids. Germline V gene data show CDR1 as SGHVS and CDR2 as FQNEAQ. Unmatched junction bases numbered 5, after V lost 1 base and J lost 8 bases. In nucleotides, the CDR3 is TGTGCCAGCAGCTTAGTAGGGGGCAGGGACATTCAGTACTTC. Its translation: CASSLVGGRDIQYF.

The chain joins TRBV10-1 to TRBJ2-4, with 7 bases identical to TRBD1. CDR1 is WNHNN and CDR2 is SYGVQD in the germline V gene (reference sequence). The CDR3 runs to 15 residues. Germline trimming cut 7 bases from V and 8 bases from J; bases unmatched to any gene: 14. This CDR3 reads CASIHLVRGWDIQYF. CDR3 coding DNA: TGCGCCAGCATCCATCTTGTCAGGGGGTGGGACATTCAGTACTTC.

The rearrangement links TRBV19 to TRBJ1-5, with a tentative D call TRBD1 (5 bases). Germline CDR1 reads LNHDA; CDR2 reads SQIVND (reference sequence). V was pared by 5 bases and J by 0 bases, with 8 bases between. CDR3 length equals 14 residues. DNA for the CDR3: TGTGCCAGTAGTGACGACAGTAGCAATCAGCCCCAGCATTTT. Its translation is CASSDDSSNQPQHF. Based on the CDR3 plus reference TRBV19 and TRBJ1-5, the full variable domain is DGGITQSPKYLFRKEGQNVTLSCEQNLNHDAMYWYRQDPGQGLRLIYYSQIVNDFQKGDIAEGYSVSREKKESFPLTVTSAQKNPTAFYLCASSDDSSNQPQHFGDGTRLSIL.

V gene TRBV28 combines with J gene TRBJ2-3; D might be TRBD2 (7 bases). V lost 6 bases and J 8 bases, leaving 18 bases between the germline ends. Germline lookup yields CDR1 MDHEN and CDR2 SYDVKM. This CDR3 region has 14 residues. CDR3 nucleotides: TGTGCCAGCAGCCAAGCCGGGGGGCGAAGTACGCAGTATTTT. It translates to CASSQAGGRSTQYF.

The chain combines TRBV28 with TRBJ2-3; the match to TRBD1 covers 8 bases. From germline, CDR1 is MDHEN and CDR2 SYDVKM. This CDR3 spans 16 amino acids. Unmatched junction bases numbered 9, after V lost 5 bases and J lost 2 bases. CDR3 in amino acids: CASSLPGQAPTDTQYF. CDR3 DNA: TGTGCCAGCAGTCTCCCGGGACAGGCCCCCACAGATACGCAGTATTTT.

The V and J genes are TRBV27 and TRBJ2-3; 12 bases match TRBD2. Germline V gene lookup returns CDR1 MNHEY and CDR2 SMNVEV (reference sequence). The CDR3 has 16 amino acids. V gave up 4 bases and J gave up 7 bases; unmatched junction bases: 9. The CDR3 DNA sequence: TGTGCCAGCAGTTCCCGGACTAGCGGGATGATTAATACGCAGTATTTT. Its translation is CASSSRTSGMINTQYF.

This rearrangement joins TRBV18 to TRBJ1-1, with 7 bases matching TRBD1. Germline V gives CDR1 KGHSH, CDR2 LQKENI. V lost 3 bases and J lost 0; bases outside the gene matches: 4. The length of the CDR3 is 15 residues. The CDR3 here is CASSPWDRLNTEAFF. For the CDR3, the DNA is TGTGCCAGCTCACCGTGGGACAGACTGAACACTGAAGCTTTCTTT.

The rearrangement joins TRBV15 to TRBJ2-1; maybe TRBD2 (7 bases). This CDR3 is built from 13 residues. Germline V gene sequence: CDR1 LNHNV, CDR2 YYDKDF (reference sequence). With 0 bases removed from V and 12 bases from J, the gap between germline ends came to 12 bases. The CDR3 DNA follows: TGTGCCACCAGCAGAGATCTGGGGGGGCCGCAGTTCTTC. It codes for CATSRDLGGPQFF.

The V and J genes are TRBV4-1 and TRBJ2-7; TRBD1 aligns across 9 bases. This CDR3 contains 14 residues. J gave up 7 bases and V 5 bases, and 9 bases lay outside the gene matches. CDR1 is MGHRA, CDR2 YSYEKL, per germline. As DNA, the CDR3 is TGCGCCAGCAGCGCCGGACAGGGGACGGGGGAGCAGTACTTC. Amino acid sequence: CASSAGQGTGEQYF.

In its sample, this clone was seen once. The J gene is TRBJ2-7, the V gene TRBV14; either TRBD1 or TRBD2 may fit D (5 bases each). The length of the CDR3 is 14 residues. Trimming took 3 bases from V and 5 from J, leaving 14 bases between them. The V gene's germline CDR1 is SGHDN and CDR2 FVKESK. In nucleotides, the CDR3 is TGTGCCAGCAGCCAGGGACCCCCGCCCCACGAGCAGTACTTC. This translates into CASSQGPPPHEQYF. The full variable domain, completed using reference TRBV14 and TRBJ2-7, is EAGVTQFPSHSVIEKGQTVTLRCDPISGHDNLYWYRRVMGKEIKFLLHFVKESKQDESGMPNNRFLAERTGGTYSTLKVQPAELEDSGVYFCASSQGPPPHEQYFGPGTRLTVT.

V gene TRBV5-4 combines with J gene TRBJ1-2; 8 nucleotides agree with TRBD1. Germline-derived CDR1 and CDR2 are SGHNT and YYREEE (reference sequence). The CDR3 length is 16 residues. The junction had 8 bases not matched to a gene; V was cut back by 3 bases and J by 1 base. CDR3 sequence reads: CASSSGQEGYNYGYTF. Written as DNA, the CDR3 is TGTGCCAGCAGCTCGGGACAGGAGGGGTATAACTATGGCTACACCTTC.

The chain recombines TRBV28 with TRBJ1-1, with D perhaps matching TRBD1 (5 bases). With 2 bases removed from V and 0 bases from J, the gap between germline ends came to 10 bases. CDR1 is MDHEN and CDR2 is SYDVKM in the germline V gene. This CDR3 is 15 amino acids long. The DNA of the CDR3 is TGTGCCAGCAGTTTAATAGAGGGGCTGAACACTGAAGCTTTCTTT. This translates into CASSLIEGLNTEAFF.

The chain couples TRBV18 to TRBJ1-2; no reliable D call. V shed 2 bases and J shed 6 bases, with 16 bases lying between them. Germline V CDR1 and CDR2: KGHSH, LQKENI. The CDR3 has 15 amino acids. DNA for the CDR3: TGTGCCAGCTCACCAGATGAGGGTCGGAAGGATGGCTACACCTTC. It is translated as CASSPDEGRKDGYTF.

The chain employs TRBV19 and TRBJ1-4; no clear D. This CDR3 is built from 14 residues. The germline V gene has CDR1 LNHDA and CDR2 SQIVND (reference sequence). Between the trimmed V and J ends, which lost 3 bases and 4 bases, there was a span of 9 bases. The CDR3 reads CASSIGDSNEKLFF. CDR3 coding DNA: TGTGCCAGTAGTATTGGAGATAGTAATGAAAAACTGTTTTTT. Supplemented by reference TRBV19 and TRBJ1-4, the full variable domain reads DGGITQSPKYLFRKEGQNVTLSCEQNLNHDAMYWYRQDPGQGLRLIYYSQIVNDFQKGDIAEGYSVSREKKESFPLTVTSAQKNPTAFYLCASSIGDSNEKLFFGSGTQLSVL.

This chain uses TRBV5-1 with TRBJ2-3, with D unresolved. V was shortened by 3 bases and J by 5 bases, with 10 bases between the two germline ends. In germline, CDR1 is SGHRS, CDR2 YFSETQ. The CDR3 covers 13 residues. The CDR3 here is CASSSDPVDTQYF. The CDR3 nucleotides read TGCGCCAGCAGCTCCGACCCGGTAGATACGCAGTATTTT.

This clone was counted a single time. The gene calls are TRBV29-1 and TRBJ1-3; no definite D call. V was trimmed by 7 bases and J by 3 bases, leaving 10 bases between them. There are 12 residues in the CDR3. The V gene's germline CDR1 is SQVTM and CDR2 ANQGSEA. CDR3 sequence (DNA): TGCAGCGCTCAAACTGATGGAAACACCATATATTTT. This codes for CSAQTDGNTIYF.

The chain carries TRBV10-1 and TRBJ2-1; TRBD1 might be the D (6 bases). V was pared by 3 bases and J by 0 bases, with 15 bases between. The CDR3 length is 17 residues. The V gene's germline CDR1 is WNHNN and CDR2 SYGVQD (reference sequence). This chain's CDR3 is CASSDQGQPSSYNEQFF. The CDR3, as DNA: TGCGCCAGCAGTGACCAGGGGCAGCCGAGCTCCTACAATGAGCAGTTCTTC.

J is TRBJ2-1 and V is TRBV27; D perhaps matches TRBD1 (7 bases). Trimming removed 6 bases at V and 4 bases at J, with 19 bases between. Germline CDR1 is MNHEY and CDR2 is SMNVEV (reference sequence). The length of the CDR3 is 16 residues. The DNA for the CDR3 is TGTGCCAGCAGCACCTTTGCGGGACAGACATACAATGAGCAGTTCTTC. Translating gives CASSTFAGQTYNEQFF.

The genes are TRBV5-1 and TRBJ2-7, with 7 bases fitting TRBD1. Germline V CDR1 and CDR2: SGHRS, YFSETQ. After removal of 4 bases from V and 2 bases from J, the junction contained 6 bases not matched to a gene. The CDR3 spans 14 residues. CDR3 sequence reads: CASSQGDRTYEQYF. CDR3 nucleotide sequence: TGCGCCAGCAGCCAAGGGGACAGAACCTACGAGCAGTACTTC.

The V gene is TRBV28, the J gene TRBJ1-5, with TRBD1 identical over 7 bases. V trimming: 6 bases; J trimming: 3 bases; junction bases outside the gene matches: 5. In germline, CDR1 is MDHEN, CDR2 SYDVKM. This CDR3 has 14 amino acids. As DNA, the CDR3 is TGTGCCAGCAGAAGGACAGGTGACAATCAGCCCCAGCATTTT. Encoded protein: CASRRTGDNQPQHF.

The chain is built from TRBV11-2 and TRBJ1-2; weak D call: TRBD1 (5 bases). This CDR3 has 17 amino acids. Per the germline V gene, CDR1 is SGHAT and CDR2 is FQNNGV. Trimming pared 0 bases from V and 3 bases from J, leaving 17 bases between. The CDR3 spells CASSLDLEAGRHYGYTF. For the CDR3, the DNA is TGTGCCAGCAGCTTAGATCTAGAGGCAGGGAGGCACTATGGCTACACCTTC.

The rearrangement joins TRBV6-6 to TRBJ1-1; D is ambiguous. Deletions cut 3 bases from V and 5 bases from J, with 7 bases between. This CDR3 has 12 amino acids. Germline-derived CDR1 and CDR2 are MNHNY and SVGAGI (reference sequence). DNA of the CDR3: TGTGCCAGCAGTTATTCCCTGACTGAAGCTTTCTTT. It codes for CASSYSLTEAFF.

The chain links TRBV11-1 to TRBJ1-1, with D tentatively TRBD1 (5 bases). V lost 6 bases and J lost 4, with 12 bases in between. Germline-derived CDR1 and CDR2 are SGHAT and FQDESV (reference sequence). The CDR3 totals 13 residues. The DNA for the CDR3 is TGTGCCAGCAGTCAGGGCTTACTCACTGAAGCTTTCTTT. Its protein product is CASSQGLLTEAFF. The full variable domain, with the rest looked up from reference TRBV11-1 and TRBJ1-1, is EAEVAQSPRYKITEKSQAVAFWCDPISGHATLYWYRQILGQGPELLVQFQDESVVDDSQLPKDRFSAERLKGVDSTLKIQPAELGDSAMYLCASSQGLLTEAFFGQGTRLTVV.

This CDR3 is CASSLAQLAGGTDTQYF. The CDR3 coding sequence is TGTGCCAGCAGCTTAGCCCAGCTAGCGGGGGGCACAGATACGCAGTATTTT. V is TRBV7-6 and J is TRBJ2-3; 10 nucleotides match TRBD2. The CDR3 extends over 17 amino acids. The ends lost 0 bases at V and 1 base at J; junction bases unmatched: 4. Germline lookup yields CDR1 SGHVS and CDR2 FNYEAQ.

The chain employs TRBV7-9 and TRBJ1-1, with D uncertain. The germline V gene has CDR1 SEHNR and CDR2 FQNEAQ (reference sequence). Trimming cost V 0 bases and J 4 bases, with 6 bases left between them. This CDR3 comprises 13 residues. CDR3 DNA: TGTGCCAGCAGCTTAGCGGGTTTCACTGAAGCTTTCTTT. Its protein product is CASSLAGFTEAFF.

The rearrangement links TRBV28 to TRBJ1-2; 9 bases agree with TRBD1. CDR1 MDHEN and CDR2 SYDVKM come from the germline V gene. The CDR3 totals 15 residues. The V gene end was trimmed by 7 bases and the J gene end by 7 bases; junction bases not matched to a gene: 13. CDR3 DNA: TGTGCCAGCACTAAGGGGACAGGGCTGGGTTCTGGCTACACCTTC. Translation: CASTKGTGLGSGYTF.

The chain uses TRBV6-1 and TRBJ1-5; a weak D match, TRBD1 (5 bases). Germline V gene sequence: CDR1 MNHNS, CDR2 SASEGT. The CDR3 is made up of 13 amino acids. V lost 6 bases and J 5 bases, leaving 11 bases between the germline ends. This chain's CDR3 is CASSFTGDQPQHF. The CDR3 coding sequence is TGTGCCAGCAGCTTCACAGGAGATCAGCCCCAGCATTTT.

The CDR3 reads CASSLEAREVWDEQFF. The CDR3 bases are TGTGCCAGCAGCTTAGAAGCGCGTGAGGTTTGGGATGAGCAGTTCTTC. V usage is TRBV7-6 and J usage is TRBJ2-1; D remains ambiguous. There are 16 residues in the CDR3. Deletions cut 1 base from V and 8 bases from J, with 18 bases between. CDR1 SGHVS and CDR2 FNYEAQ come from the germline V gene. The full variable domain, rest sourced from reference TRBV7-6 and TRBJ2-1, is GAGVSQSPRYKVTKRGQDVALRCDPISGHVSLYWYRQALGQGPEFLTYFNYEAQQDKSGLPNDRFSAERPEGSISTLTIQRTEQRDSAMYRCASSLEAREVWDEQFFGPGTRLTVL.